The 31 T cell receptor beta chains below come from one sample, sequenced in a study of CD8+ T cells in alopecia areata. Once RNA had been extracted, it was reverse transcribed into cDNA to act as the sequencing template. TCRdb keeps only in-frame clones here, not all; method: immunoSEQ multiplex PCR. The sample lists around 130,000 clones, 58% occurring once. Sequenced here: CD4+ T cells sorted from blood, sampled at week 0. These receptors were obtained from a human donor with alopecia areata.

The rearrangement links TRBV7-9 to TRBJ2-3; D is unresolved. CDR3 length equals 12 residues. Germline-derived CDR1 and CDR2 are SEHNR and FQNEAQ (reference sequence). V lost 8 bases and J lost 4, with 10 bases in between. CDR3 coding DNA: TGTGCCAGCGCCGAGTGGGCAGATACGCAGTATTTT. Encoded protein: CASAEWADTQYF.

This clone has more than one count but fewer than ten. The chain carries TRBV6-1 and TRBJ2-3; D is uncertain. Germline V gives CDR1 MNHNS, CDR2 SASEGT. Trimming took off 1 base at V and 6 bases at J, with 11 bases between the two ends. The CDR3 has 14 amino acids. The CDR3 DNA reads as TGTGCCAGCAGTGAAGGGAACCACCTGGATACGCAGTATTTT. Translation gives CASSEGNHLDTQYF.

This clone was counted only a few times. The chain is built from TRBV25-1 and TRBJ2-2; 10 bases match TRBD1. Germline loops: CDR1 MGHDK, CDR2 SYGVNS. The length of the CDR3 is 14 residues. Germline trimming cut 8 bases from V and 4 bases from J; bases unmatched to any gene: 4. As DNA, the CDR3 is TGTGCCAGCTCCGGGACAGGGGTCACCGGGGAGCTGTTTTTT. As protein: CASSGTGVTGELFF. Drawing the rest from reference TRBV25-1 and TRBJ2-2, the complete variable domain is EADIYQTPRYLVIGTGKKITLECSQTMGHDKMYWYQQDPGMELHLIHYSYGVNSTEKGDLSSESTVSRIRTEHFPLTLESARPSHTSQYLCASSGTGVTGELFFGEGSRLTVL.

This sequence joins TRBV7-3 and TRBJ2-5; 9 bases agree with TRBD1. V shed 5 bases and J 0 bases; nucleotides not matched to a gene: 7. Per the germline V gene, CDR1 is SGHTA and CDR2 is FQGTGA. The CDR3 contains 16 residues. CDR3 nucleotides: TGTGCCAGCAGCCTTTCGGGACAGGGCAACCAAGAGACCCAGTACTTC. Amino acid sequence: CASSLSGQGNQETQYF.

A few counts support this clone. The DNA for the CDR3 is TGTGCCAGCTCCCTCGAAACTGAAGCTTTCTTT. Its translation: CASSLETEAFF. The chain has TRBV18 and TRBJ1-1, with D hard to call. Trimming took 6 bases from V and 5 from J, leaving 7 bases between them. The CDR3 covers 11 residues. From germline, CDR1 is KGHSH and CDR2 LQKENI.

This clone turned up a few times. The rearrangement links TRBV23-1 to TRBJ1-2; D is unclear. TRBV23-1 is an ORF; its function is uncertain. The length of the CDR3 is 15 residues. Trimming cost V 6 bases and J 4 bases, with 18 bases left between them. The DNA for the CDR3 is TGCGCCAGCAGCTATTGGGCCAGGAATAGCTATGGCTACACCTTC. This encodes CASSYWARNSYGYTF.

V gene TRBV9 combines with J gene TRBJ2-6, with D perhaps matching TRBD1 or TRBD2 (5 bases each). Germline-derived CDR1 and CDR2 are SGDLS and YYNGEE. V was shortened by 4 bases and J by 1 base, with 15 bases between the two germline ends. The CDR3 runs to 17 residues. CDR3 region: CASSPRDVESGANVLTF. DNA for the CDR3: TGTGCCAGCAGCCCCCGGGACGTCGAATCTGGGGCCAACGTCCTGACTTTC. Based on the CDR3 plus reference TRBV9 and TRBJ2-6, the full variable domain is DSGVTQTPKHLITATGQRVTLRCSPRSGDLSVYWYQQSLDQGLQFLIQYYNGEERAKGNILERFSAQQFPDLHSELNLSSLELGDSALYFCASSPRDVESGANVLTFGAGSRLTVL.

In this sample, this clone turned up a few times. The rearrangement links TRBV9 to TRBJ2-3, with D possibly matching TRBD2 (6 bases). The CDR3 consists of 17 residues. Germline V gene sequence: CDR1 SGDLS, CDR2 YYNGEE. Trimming stripped 4 bases from V and 2 bases from J, with 20 bases between. The CDR3 reads CASSPGWGTPHTDTQYF. The DNA of the CDR3 is TGTGCCAGCAGCCCAGGGTGGGGGACTCCTCACACAGATACGCAGTATTTT.

V gene TRBV19 combines with J gene TRBJ1-1; TRBD1 matches at 7 bases. The CDR3 sequence is 13 residues long. The ends lost 4 bases at V and 4 bases at J; junction bases unmatched: 3. Germline CDR1 LNHDA, CDR2 SQIVND (reference sequence). The CDR3 DNA sequence: TGTGCCAGTAGTACAACAGGGGTCACTGAAGCTTTCTTT. It yields the protein CASSTTGVTEAFF.

V usage is TRBV5-1 and J usage is TRBJ2-2; D is perhaps TRBD1 (5 bases). This CDR3 is built from 12 residues. CDR1 and CDR2 (germline): SGHRS, YFSETQ. Trimming pared 4 bases from V and 7 bases from J, leaving 8 bases between. The CDR3: CASSADSGELFF. DNA for the CDR3: TGCGCCAGCAGCGCAGACAGCGGGGAGCTGTTTTTT.

This chain connects TRBV9 to TRBJ1-1; D gene unclear. The CDR3 totals 14 residues. Germline CDR1 and CDR2: SGDLS and YYNGEE. Trimming pared 2 bases from V and 3 bases from J, leaving 11 bases between. The CDR3 spells CASSVWGGDTEAFF. In DNA, the CDR3 is TGTGCCAGCAGCGTCTGGGGAGGAGACACTGAAGCTTTCTTT.

The rearrangement joins TRBV19 to TRBJ1-5; unclear D gene. CDR1 is LNHDA and CDR2 is SQIVND in the germline V gene (reference sequence). CDR3 length: 16 residues. Trimming cost V 1 base and J 2 bases, with 12 bases left between them. CDR3: CASSIAPGEGNQPQHF. CDR3 sequence (DNA): TGTGCCAGTAGTATAGCGCCCGGAGAAGGCAATCAGCCCCAGCATTTT.

The J gene is TRBJ2-7, the V gene TRBV7-2; D is possibly TRBD1 (6 bases). Per germline, CDR1 SGHTA and CDR2 FQGNSA. The V and J ends lost 5 bases and 0 bases respectively, with 11 bases between them. This CDR3 spans 14 amino acids. The CDR3 region is CASSQQGISYEQYF. CDR3 DNA: TGTGCCAGCAGCCAACAGGGAATCTCCTACGAGCAGTACTTC.

This clone showed up just a few times. V is TRBV19 and J is TRBJ1-5, with 11 bases matching TRBD1. CDR1 is LNHDA and CDR2 is SQIVND in the germline V gene (reference sequence). V shed 6 bases and J 3 bases; nucleotides not matched to a gene: 13. CDR3 size: 18 residues. The CDR3 sequence: CASRTRSGQGAINQPQHF. CDR3 bases: TGTGCCAGTAGGACACGATCCGGACAGGGGGCGATCAATCAGCCCCAGCATTTT. The full variable domain, with the rest looked up from reference TRBV19 and TRBJ1-5, is DGGITQSPKYLFRKEGQNVTLSCEQNLNHDAMYWYRQDPGQGLRLIYYSQIVNDFQKGDIAEGYSVSREKKESFPLTVTSAQKNPTAFYLCASRTRSGQGAINQPQHFGDGTRLSIL.

This chain uses TRBV7-2 with TRBJ2-3, with no clear D. Trimming left V 0 bases short and J 0 bases short, with 10 bases between. The length of the CDR3 is 16 residues. From germline, CDR1 is SGHTA and CDR2 FQGNSA. CDR3: CASSLAPPQSTDTQYF. The DNA for the CDR3 is TGTGCCAGCAGCTTAGCGCCCCCGCAAAGCACAGATACGCAGTATTTT.

In this sample, this clone turned up a few times. This rearrangement joins TRBV29-1 to TRBJ2-1; D could derive from TRBD1 or TRBD2 (5 bases each). Per germline, CDR1 SQVTM and CDR2 ANQGSEA. V lost 5 bases to trimming and J lost 12 bases, with 17 bases between them. CDR3 length: 12 residues. As DNA, the CDR3 is TGCAGCGTTTCCGGGACCCTCCTGGGGCAGTTCTTC. It codes for CSVSGTLLGQFF.

V and J are TRBV7-9 and TRBJ1-1; 7 nucleotides agree with TRBD1. J was trimmed by 0 bases and V by 5 bases; bases with no gene match: 6. From germline, CDR1 is SEHNR and CDR2 FQNEAQ (reference sequence). The CDR3 runs to 15 residues. For the CDR3, the DNA is TGTGCCAGCAGCCCCGGTACAGGGGTGAACACTGAAGCTTTCTTT. Its translation: CASSPGTGVNTEAFF.

The V call is TRBV7-9, the J call TRBJ2-3; 11 positions agree with TRBD2. This CDR3 comprises 18 residues. Trimming removed 6 bases from V and 2 bases from J; junction bases left unmatched: 13. Germline V gene data show CDR1 as SEHNR and CDR2 as FQNEAQ (reference sequence). CDR3 sequence reads: CASSSTRLAGLSTDTQYF. CDR3 coding DNA: TGTGCCAGCAGTTCCACCCGACTAGCGGGGCTCTCCACAGATACGCAGTATTTT.

The J gene is TRBJ2-5, the V gene TRBV9; tentative D call: TRBD1 (5 bases). The germline V gene encodes CDR1 SGDLS and CDR2 YYNGEE. The CDR3 sequence is 13 residues long. Deletions cut 7 bases from V and 0 bases from J, with 10 bases between. CDR3 DNA: TGTGCCAGCGGCGACAGAGACCAAGAGACCCAGTACTTC. Protein product: CASGDRDQETQYF.

This rearrangement joins TRBV4-3 to TRBJ2-6; D possibly corresponds to TRBD1 (6 bases). From germline, CDR1 is LGHNA and CDR2 YSLEER. Trimming stripped 0 bases from V and 0 bases from J, with 9 bases between. CDR3 length: 17 amino acids. The CDR3 protein is CASSQDGDNSGANVLTF. CDR3 sequence (DNA): TGCGCCAGCAGCCAAGATGGGGACAACTCTGGGGCCAACGTCCTGACTTTC.

Here the CDR3 reads CASGKDREGYGYTF. The CDR3 nucleotides are TGTGCCAGCGGCAAAGACAGGGAGGGATATGGCTACACCTTC. The chain combines TRBV6-6 with TRBJ1-2, with 7 bases lining up with TRBD1. Trimming took 8 bases from V and 5 from J; bases not matched to a gene: 11. This CDR3 is 14 amino acids long. Germline lookup yields CDR1 MNHNY and CDR2 SVGAGI (reference sequence).

The chain uses TRBV6-1 and TRBJ2-3; D might be TRBD1 (5 bases). The CDR3 has 15 residues. Trimming left V 2 bases short and J 3 bases short, with 12 bases between. Germline CDR1 reads MNHNS; CDR2 reads SASEGT. The CDR3 region has the DNA TGTGCCAGCAGTGAATTGTATGCAGGGACAGATACGCAGTATTTT. It codes for CASSELYAGTDTQYF.

This chain connects TRBV4-1 to TRBJ2-2; D call uncertain. V was clipped by 0 bases and J by 6 bases, with 14 bases between them. The length of the CDR3 is 16 residues. Germline V gives CDR1 MGHRA, CDR2 YSYEKL. For the CDR3, the DNA is TGCGCCAGCAGCCAAGATCTTCCGGGTCAGGCCGGGGAGCTGTTTTTT. Its protein is CASSQDLPGQAGELFF.

This clone was seen a single time. This chain connects TRBV7-2 to TRBJ2-5; 9 nucleotides match TRBD1. The CDR3 is 14 amino acids. Unmatched junction bases numbered 7, after V lost 4 bases and J lost 7 bases. The germline CDR1 and CDR2 sequences are SGHTA and FQGNSA. For the CDR3, the DNA is TGTGCCAGCAGCTCACGGACAGGGGAAGGGACCCAGTACTTC. Protein: CASSSRTGEGTQYF.

The rearrangement links TRBV12-5 to TRBJ1-1; possible D gene TRBD1, 5 bases. The germline CDR1 and CDR2 sequences are LGHNT and FRNRAP. The CDR3 sequence is 15 residues long. The germline V and J ends were trimmed by 1 base and 1 base, with 10 bases remaining between them. The CDR3 DNA is TGTGCTAGTGGTTTGGGGCTCGGGACGAACACTGAAGCTTTCTTT. Protein product: CASGLGLGTNTEAFF.

This clone appeared once. The chain combines TRBV4-3 with TRBJ1-2; D is possibly TRBD1 (5 bases). Trimming stripped 0 bases from V and 4 bases from J, with 9 bases between. The CDR3 runs 14 residues. Germline V gene sequence: CDR1 LGHNA, CDR2 YSLEER. The CDR3 nucleotides are TGCGCCAGCAGCCAAGAACACAGGACCTATGGCTACACCTTC. Its translation is CASSQEHRTYGYTF.

This clone was detected a few times. The CDR3 DNA follows: TGTGCCAGCAGAACTTTGGGACAGGGTGATTTGAAACTGTTTTTT. It translates to CASRTLGQGDLKLFF. The chain has TRBV6-5 and TRBJ1-4, with TRBD1 matching over 9 bases. Germline CDR1 MNHEY, CDR2 SVGAGI. Germline trimming cut 6 bases from V and 11 bases from J; bases unmatched to any gene: 13. The CDR3 sequence is 15 residues long.

This clone was counted only a few times. V gene TRBV30 combines with J gene TRBJ2-7; D is ambiguous. The germline gives CDR1 GTSNPN, CDR2 SVGIG (reference sequence). The CDR3 has 12 residues. Trimming cost V 5 bases and J 2 bases, with 10 bases left between them. CDR3 in amino acids: CAWGDSPYEQYF. The CDR3 DNA follows: TGTGCCTGGGGGGATTCTCCCTACGAGCAGTACTTC.

This clone was counted a few times. This chain joins TRBV19 and TRBJ1-1; D is ambiguous. CDR1 LNHDA and CDR2 SQIVND come from the germline V gene (reference sequence). This CDR3 has 14 amino acids. Trimming removed 0 bases from V and 2 bases from J, with 7 bases in between. The CDR3 region is CASSIEVGNTEAFF. The CDR3 region has the DNA TGTGCCAGTAGTATAGAGGTGGGAAACACTGAAGCTTTCTTT.

The rearrangement joins TRBV7-2 to TRBJ1-2, with a weak D call TRBD1 (6 bases). V lost 5 bases and J 4 bases, leaving 14 bases between the germline ends. CDR3 size: 14 residues. Germline values: CDR1 SGHTA, CDR2 FQGNSA. CDR3 nucleotide sequence: TGTGCCAGCAGCGCCCGACAGGAGATCTATGGCTACACCTTC. Its protein is CASSARQEIYGYTF.

This clone was found once. V gene TRBV2 combines with J gene TRBJ2-1, with D possibly matching TRBD2 (6 bases). V lost 5 bases to trimming and J lost 14 bases, with 13 bases between them. Germline assignment: CDR1 SNHLY and CDR2 FYNNEI. The CDR3 sequence is 11 residues long. CDR3 bases: TGTGCCAGCAGTATAGCGGCCTTGAAGTTCTTC. It encodes CASSIAALKFF.